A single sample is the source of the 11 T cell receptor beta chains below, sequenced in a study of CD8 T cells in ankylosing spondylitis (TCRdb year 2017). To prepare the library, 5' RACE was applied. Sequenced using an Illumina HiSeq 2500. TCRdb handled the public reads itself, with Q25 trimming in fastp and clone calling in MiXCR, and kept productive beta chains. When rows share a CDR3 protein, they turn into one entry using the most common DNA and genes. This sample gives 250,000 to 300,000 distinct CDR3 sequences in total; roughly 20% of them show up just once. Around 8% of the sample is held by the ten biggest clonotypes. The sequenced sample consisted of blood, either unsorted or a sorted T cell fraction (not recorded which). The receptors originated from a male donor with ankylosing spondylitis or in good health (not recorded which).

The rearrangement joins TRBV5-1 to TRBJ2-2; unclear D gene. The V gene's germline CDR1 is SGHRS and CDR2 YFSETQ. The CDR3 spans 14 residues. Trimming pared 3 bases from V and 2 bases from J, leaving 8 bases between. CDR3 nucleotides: TGCGCCAGCAGCTGGGCCGTAAACACCGGGGAGCTGTTTTTT. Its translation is CASSWAVNTGELFF.

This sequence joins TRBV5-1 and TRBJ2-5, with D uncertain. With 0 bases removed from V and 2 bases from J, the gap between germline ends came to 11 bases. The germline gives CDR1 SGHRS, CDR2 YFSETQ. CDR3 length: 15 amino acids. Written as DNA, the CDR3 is TGCGCCAGCAGCTTGGGCCCACATGTACAAGAGACCCAGTACTTC. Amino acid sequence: CASSLGPHVQETQYF.

CDR3 bases: TGTGCCAGCAGCTCCCCGGGAACTAGCGGCGGGGAGCTGTTTTTT. It is translated as CASSSPGTSGGELFF. The J gene is TRBJ2-2, the V gene TRBV4-2; 8 bases agree with TRBD2. Germline trimming cut 5 bases from V and 7 bases from J; bases unmatched to any gene: 9. CDR3 length: 15 residues. In germline, CDR1 is LGHNA, CDR2 YNFKEQ.

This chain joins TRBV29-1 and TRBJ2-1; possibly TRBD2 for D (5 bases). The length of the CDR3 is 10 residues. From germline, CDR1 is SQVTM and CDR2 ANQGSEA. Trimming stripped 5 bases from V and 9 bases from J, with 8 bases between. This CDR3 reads CSVTLVEQFF. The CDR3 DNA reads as TGCAGCGTTACACTAGTTGAGCAGTTCTTC.

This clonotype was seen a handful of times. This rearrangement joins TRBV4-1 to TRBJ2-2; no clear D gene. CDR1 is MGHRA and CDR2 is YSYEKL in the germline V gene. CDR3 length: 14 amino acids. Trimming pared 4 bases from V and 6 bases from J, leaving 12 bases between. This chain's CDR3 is CASSPTDSAGELFF. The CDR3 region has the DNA TGCGCCAGCAGCCCGACGGATTCGGCCGGGGAGCTGTTTTTT.

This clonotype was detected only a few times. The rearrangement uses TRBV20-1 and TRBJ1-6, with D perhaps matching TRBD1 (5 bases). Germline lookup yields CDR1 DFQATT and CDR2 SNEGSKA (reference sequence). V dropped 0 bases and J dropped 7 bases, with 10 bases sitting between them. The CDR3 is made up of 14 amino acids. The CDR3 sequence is CSARDRSGNSPLHF. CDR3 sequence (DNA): TGCAGTGCTAGAGATCGCTCAGGGAATTCACCCCTCCACTTT.

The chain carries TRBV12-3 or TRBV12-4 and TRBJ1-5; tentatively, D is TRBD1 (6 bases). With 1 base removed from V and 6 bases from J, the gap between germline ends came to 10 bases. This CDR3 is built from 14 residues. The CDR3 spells CASSLGQGPQPQHF. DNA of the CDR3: TGTGCCAGCAGTTTAGGGCAGGGGCCTCAGCCCCAGCATTTT.

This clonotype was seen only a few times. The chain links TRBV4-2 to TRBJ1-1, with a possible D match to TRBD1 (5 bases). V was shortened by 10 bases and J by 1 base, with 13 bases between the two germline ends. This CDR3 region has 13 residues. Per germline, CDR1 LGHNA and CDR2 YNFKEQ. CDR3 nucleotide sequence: TGTGCCACGTTCGGGGCCACGAACACTGAAGCTTTCTTT. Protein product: CATFGATNTEAFF.

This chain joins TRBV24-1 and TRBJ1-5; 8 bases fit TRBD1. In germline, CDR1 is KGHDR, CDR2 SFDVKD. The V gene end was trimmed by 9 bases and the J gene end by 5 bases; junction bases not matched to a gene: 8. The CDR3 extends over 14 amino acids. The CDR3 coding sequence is TGTGCCACCGCATCCGACAGGGGTGATCAGCCCCAGCATTTT. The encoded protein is CATASDRGDQPQHF.

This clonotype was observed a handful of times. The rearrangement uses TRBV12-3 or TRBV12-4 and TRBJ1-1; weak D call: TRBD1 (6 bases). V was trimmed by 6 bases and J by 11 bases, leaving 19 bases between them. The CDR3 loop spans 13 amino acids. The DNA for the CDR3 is TGTGCCAGCAGCGCCACAGGGTCGATCCGGGCTTTCTTT. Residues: CASSATGSIRAFF.

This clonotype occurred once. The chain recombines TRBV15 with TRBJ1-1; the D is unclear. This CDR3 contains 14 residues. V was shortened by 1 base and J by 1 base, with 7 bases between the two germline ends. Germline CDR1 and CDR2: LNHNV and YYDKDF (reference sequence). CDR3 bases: TGTGCCACCAGCAGAGTTCGGGGGAACACTGAAGCTTTCTTT. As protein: CATSRVRGNTEAFF.